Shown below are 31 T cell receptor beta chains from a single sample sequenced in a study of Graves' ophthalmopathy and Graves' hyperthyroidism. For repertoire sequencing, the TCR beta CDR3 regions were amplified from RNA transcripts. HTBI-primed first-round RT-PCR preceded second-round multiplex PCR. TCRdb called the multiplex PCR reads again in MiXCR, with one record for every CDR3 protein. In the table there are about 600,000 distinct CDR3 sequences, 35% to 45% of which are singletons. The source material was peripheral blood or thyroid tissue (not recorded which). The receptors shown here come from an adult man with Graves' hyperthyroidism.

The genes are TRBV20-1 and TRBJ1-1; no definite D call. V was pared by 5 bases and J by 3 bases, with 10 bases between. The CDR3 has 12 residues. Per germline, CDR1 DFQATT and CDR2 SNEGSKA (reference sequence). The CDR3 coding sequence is TGCAGTGCTGGTTCGCTGGACACTGAAGCTTTCTTT. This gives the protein CSAGSLDTEAFF.

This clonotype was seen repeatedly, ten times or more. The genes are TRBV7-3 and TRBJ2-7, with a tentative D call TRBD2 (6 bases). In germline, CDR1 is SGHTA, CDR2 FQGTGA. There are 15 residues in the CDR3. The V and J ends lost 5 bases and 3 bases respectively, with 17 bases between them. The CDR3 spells CASSPTSTGVYEQYF. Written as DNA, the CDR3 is TGTGCCAGCAGCCCGACGTCGACGGGGGTCTACGAGCAGTACTTC.

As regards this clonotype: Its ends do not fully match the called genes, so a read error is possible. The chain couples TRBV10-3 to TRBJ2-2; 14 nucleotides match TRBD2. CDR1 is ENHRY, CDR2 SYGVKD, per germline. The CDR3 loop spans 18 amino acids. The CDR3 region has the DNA TGTGCCAGCAGTTATGCCCCCGGACTAGCGGGAGGAGGCGGGGAGCTGTTTTTT. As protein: CASSYAPGLAGGGGELFF.

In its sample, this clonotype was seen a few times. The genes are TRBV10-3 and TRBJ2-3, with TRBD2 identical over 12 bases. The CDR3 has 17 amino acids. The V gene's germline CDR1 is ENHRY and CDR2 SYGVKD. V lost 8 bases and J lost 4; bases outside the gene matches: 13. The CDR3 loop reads CAILGSPSGGDPDTQYF. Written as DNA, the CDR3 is TGTGCCATCTTGGGGTCGCCTAGCGGGGGGGACCCAGATACGCAGTATTTT.

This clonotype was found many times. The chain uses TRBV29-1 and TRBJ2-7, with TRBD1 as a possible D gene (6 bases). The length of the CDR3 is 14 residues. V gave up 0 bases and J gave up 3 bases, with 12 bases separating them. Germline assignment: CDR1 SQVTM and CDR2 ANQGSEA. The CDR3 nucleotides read TGCAGCGTTGAAGAAGGACAGAACTACTACGAGCAGTACTTC. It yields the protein CSVEEGQNYYEQYF.

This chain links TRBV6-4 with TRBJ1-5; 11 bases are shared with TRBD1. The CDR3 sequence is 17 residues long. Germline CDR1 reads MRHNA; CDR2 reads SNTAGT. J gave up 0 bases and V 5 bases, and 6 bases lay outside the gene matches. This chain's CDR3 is CASSWGTGGNSNQPQHF. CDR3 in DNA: TGTGCCAGCAGTTGGGGGACAGGGGGGAATAGCAATCAGCCCCAGCATTTT.

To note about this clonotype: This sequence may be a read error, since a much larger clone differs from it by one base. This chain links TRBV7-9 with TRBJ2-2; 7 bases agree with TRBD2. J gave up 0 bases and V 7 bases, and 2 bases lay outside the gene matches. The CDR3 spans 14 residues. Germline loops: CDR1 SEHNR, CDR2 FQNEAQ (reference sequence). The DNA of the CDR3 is TGTGCCAGCAAGGCGGGAGCGAACACCGGGGAGCTGTTTTTT. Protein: CASKAGANTGELFF.

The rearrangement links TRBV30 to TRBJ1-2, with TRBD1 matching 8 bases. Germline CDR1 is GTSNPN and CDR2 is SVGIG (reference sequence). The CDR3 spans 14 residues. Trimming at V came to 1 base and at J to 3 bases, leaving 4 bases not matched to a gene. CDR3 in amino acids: CAWSGTGPYYGYTF. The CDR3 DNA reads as TGTGCCTGGAGTGGGACAGGGCCATACTATGGCTACACCTTC. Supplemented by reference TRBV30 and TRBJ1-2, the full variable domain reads SQTIHQWPATLVQPVGSPLSLECTVEGTSNPNLYWYRQAAGRGLQLLFYSVGIGQISSEVPQNLSASRPQDRQFILSSKKLLLSDSGFYLCAWSGTGPYYGYTFGSGTRLTVV.

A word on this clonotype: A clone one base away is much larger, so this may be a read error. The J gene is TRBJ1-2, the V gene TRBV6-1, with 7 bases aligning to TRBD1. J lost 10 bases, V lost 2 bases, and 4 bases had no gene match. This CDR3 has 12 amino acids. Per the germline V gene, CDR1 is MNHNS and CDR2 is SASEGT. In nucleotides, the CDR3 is TGTGCCAGCAGTGAATTACAGGGGACCTACACCTTC. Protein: CASSELQGTYTF.

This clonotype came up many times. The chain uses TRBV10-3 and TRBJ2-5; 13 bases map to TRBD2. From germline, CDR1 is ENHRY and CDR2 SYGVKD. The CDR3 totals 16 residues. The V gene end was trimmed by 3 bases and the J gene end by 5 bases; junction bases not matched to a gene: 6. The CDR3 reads CAISDRGTSGKETQYF. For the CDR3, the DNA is TGTGCCATCAGTGATAGGGGGACTAGCGGGAAGGAGACCCAGTACTTC.

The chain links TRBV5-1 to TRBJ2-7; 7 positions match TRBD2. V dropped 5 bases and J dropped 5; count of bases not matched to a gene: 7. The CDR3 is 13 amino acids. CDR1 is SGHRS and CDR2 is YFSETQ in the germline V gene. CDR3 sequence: CASRTGGGDEQYF. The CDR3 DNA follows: TGCGCCAGCAGAACTGGGGGGGGGGACGAGCAGTACTTC.

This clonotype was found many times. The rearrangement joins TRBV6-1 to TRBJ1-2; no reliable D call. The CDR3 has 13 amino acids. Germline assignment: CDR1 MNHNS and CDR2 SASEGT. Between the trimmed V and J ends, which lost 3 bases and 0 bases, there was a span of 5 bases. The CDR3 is CASSDSPNYGYTF. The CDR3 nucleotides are TGTGCCAGCAGTGATTCGCCTAACTATGGCTACACCTTC.

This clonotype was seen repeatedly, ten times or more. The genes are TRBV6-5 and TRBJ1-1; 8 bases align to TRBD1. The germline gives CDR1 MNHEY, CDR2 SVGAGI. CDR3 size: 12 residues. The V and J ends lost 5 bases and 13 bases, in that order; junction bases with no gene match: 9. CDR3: CASSADRVNGFF. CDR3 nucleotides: TGTGCCAGCAGTGCGGACAGGGTTAATGGTTTCTTT.

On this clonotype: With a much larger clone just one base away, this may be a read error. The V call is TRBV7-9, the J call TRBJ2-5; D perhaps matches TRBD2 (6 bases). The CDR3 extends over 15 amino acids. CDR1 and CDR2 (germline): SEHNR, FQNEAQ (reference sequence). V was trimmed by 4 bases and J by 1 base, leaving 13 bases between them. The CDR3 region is CASSCAGMGQETQYF. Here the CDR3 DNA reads TGTGCCAGCAGCTGCGCGGGGATGGGCCAAGAGACCCAGTACTTC.

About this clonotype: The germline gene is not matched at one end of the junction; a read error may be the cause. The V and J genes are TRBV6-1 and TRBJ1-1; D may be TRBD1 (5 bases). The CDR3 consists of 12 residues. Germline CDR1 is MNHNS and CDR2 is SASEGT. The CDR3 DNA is TGTGCCGGCAGTGTTGGGGCGGTGGAAGCTTTCTTT. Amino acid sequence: CAGSVGAVEAFF.

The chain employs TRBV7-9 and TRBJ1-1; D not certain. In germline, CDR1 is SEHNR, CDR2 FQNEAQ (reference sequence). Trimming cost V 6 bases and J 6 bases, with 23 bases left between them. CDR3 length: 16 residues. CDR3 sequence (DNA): TGTGCCAGCAGGCAACTAGCGGGAGAGGCCGGGGCTGAAGCTTTCTTT. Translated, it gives CASRQLAGEAGAEAFF.

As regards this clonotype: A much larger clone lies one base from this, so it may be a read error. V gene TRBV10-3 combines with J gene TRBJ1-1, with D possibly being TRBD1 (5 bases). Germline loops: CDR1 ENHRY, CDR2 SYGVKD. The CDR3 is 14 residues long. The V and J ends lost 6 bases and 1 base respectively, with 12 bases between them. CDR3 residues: CAISEHTGNTEAFF. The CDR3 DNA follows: TGTGCCATCAGCGAACACACAGGGAACACTGAAGCTTTCTTT.

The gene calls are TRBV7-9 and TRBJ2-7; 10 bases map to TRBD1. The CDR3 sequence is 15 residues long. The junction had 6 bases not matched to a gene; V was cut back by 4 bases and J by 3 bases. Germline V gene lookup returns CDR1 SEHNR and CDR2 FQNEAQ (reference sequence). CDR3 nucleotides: TGTGCCAGCAGCTACCCCGGGACAGGGGACTACGAGCAGTACTTC. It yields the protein CASSYPGTGDYEQYF.

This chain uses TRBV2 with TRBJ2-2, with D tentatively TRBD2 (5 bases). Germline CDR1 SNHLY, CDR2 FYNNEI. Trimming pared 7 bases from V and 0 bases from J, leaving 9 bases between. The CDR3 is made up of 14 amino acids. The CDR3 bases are TGTGCCAGCATGGCCGGGGCGAACACCGGGGAGCTGTTTTTT. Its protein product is CASMAGANTGELFF.

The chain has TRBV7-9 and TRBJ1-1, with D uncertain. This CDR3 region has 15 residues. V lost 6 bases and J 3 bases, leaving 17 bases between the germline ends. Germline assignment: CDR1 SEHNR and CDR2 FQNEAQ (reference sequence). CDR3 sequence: CASSPLSLGYTEAFF. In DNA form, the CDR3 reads TGTGCCAGCAGTCCCCTGAGCCTCGGGTACACTGAAGCTTTCTTT. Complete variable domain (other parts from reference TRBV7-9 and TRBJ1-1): DTGVSQNPRHKITKRGQNVTFRCDPISEHNRLYWYRQTLGQGPEFLTYFQNEAQLEKSRLLSDRFSAERPKGSFSTLEIQRTEQGDSAMYLCASSPLSLGYTEAFFGQGTRLTVV.

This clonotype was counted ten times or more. The CDR3 loop is CASSRGTGQETQYF. The CDR3 DNA follows: TGTGCCAGCAGCAGGGGGACAGGTCAAGAGACCCAGTACTTC. The chain uses TRBV7-8 and TRBJ2-5, with 8 bases fitting TRBD1. The CDR3 consists of 14 residues. Germline assignment: CDR1 SGHVS and CDR2 FQNEAQ. Losses at the gene ends were 5 bases for V and 2 bases for J; bases not matched to a gene: 4.

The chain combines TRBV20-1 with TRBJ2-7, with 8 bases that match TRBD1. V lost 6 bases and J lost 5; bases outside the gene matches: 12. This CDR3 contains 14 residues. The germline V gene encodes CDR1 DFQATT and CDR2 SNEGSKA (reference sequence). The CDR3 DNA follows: TGCAGTGCCACCGGAGACAGGGGTCTACACGAGCAGTACTTC. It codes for CSATGDRGLHEQYF.

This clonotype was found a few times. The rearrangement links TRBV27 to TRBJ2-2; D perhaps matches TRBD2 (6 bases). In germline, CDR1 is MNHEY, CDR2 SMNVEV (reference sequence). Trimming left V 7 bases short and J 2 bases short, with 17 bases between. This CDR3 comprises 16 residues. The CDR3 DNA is TGTGCCAGCACCCCCGCTCAGGGACTTAACACCGGGGAGCTGTTTTTT. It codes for CASTPAQGLNTGELFF.

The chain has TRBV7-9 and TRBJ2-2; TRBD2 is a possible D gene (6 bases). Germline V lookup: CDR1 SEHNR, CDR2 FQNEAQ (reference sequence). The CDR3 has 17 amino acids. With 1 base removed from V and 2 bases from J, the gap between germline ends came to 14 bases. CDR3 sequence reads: CASSLDTWGGNTGELFF. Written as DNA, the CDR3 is TGTGCCAGCAGCTTAGACACGTGGGGAGGCAACACCGGGGAGCTGTTTTTT.

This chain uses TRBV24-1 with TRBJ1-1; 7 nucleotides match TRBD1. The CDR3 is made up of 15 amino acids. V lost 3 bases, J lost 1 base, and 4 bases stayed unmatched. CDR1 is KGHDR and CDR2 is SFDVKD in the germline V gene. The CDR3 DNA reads TGTGCCACCAGTGATCCTCGGGACAGGAACACTGAAGCTTTCTTT. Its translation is CATSDPRDRNTEAFF.

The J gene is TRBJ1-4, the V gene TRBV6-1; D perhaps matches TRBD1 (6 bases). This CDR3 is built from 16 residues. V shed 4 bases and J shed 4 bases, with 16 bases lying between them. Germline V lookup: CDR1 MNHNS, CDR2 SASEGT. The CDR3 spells CASSGINRDFNEKLFF. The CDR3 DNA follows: TGTGCCAGCAGTGGTATAAACAGGGATTTTAATGAAAAACTGTTTTTT.

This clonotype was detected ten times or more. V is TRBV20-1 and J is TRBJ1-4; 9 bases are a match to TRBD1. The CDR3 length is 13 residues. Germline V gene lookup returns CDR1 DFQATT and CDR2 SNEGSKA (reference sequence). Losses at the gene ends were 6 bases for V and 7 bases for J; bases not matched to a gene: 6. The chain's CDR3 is CSAAQGAFEKLFF. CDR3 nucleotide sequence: TGCAGTGCCGCACAGGGGGCGTTTGAAAAACTGTTTTTT.

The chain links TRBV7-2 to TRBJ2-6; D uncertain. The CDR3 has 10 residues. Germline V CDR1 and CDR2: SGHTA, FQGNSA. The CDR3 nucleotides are TGTGCTTCAGGGGCCAACGTCCTGACTTTC. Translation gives CASGANVLTF.

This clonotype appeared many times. CDR3 amino acids: CATSRKGNPLTGLNTEAFF. The CDR3 DNA is TGTGCCACCAGCAGAAAAGGAAATCCACTGACAGGATTGAACACTGAAGCTTTCTTT. The chain joins TRBV15 to TRBJ1-1; tentative D call: TRBD1 (6 bases). CDR1 is LNHNV, CDR2 YYDKDF, per germline (reference sequence). CDR3 size: 19 residues. V was clipped by 2 bases and J by 0 bases, with 22 bases between them.

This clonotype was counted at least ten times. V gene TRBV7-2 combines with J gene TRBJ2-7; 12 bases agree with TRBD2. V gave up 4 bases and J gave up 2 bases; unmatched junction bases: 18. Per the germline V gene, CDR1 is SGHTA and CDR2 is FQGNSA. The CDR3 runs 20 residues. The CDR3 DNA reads TGTGCCAGCAGCTCTACTAGCGGGGGGCCTTATAAACCCACCCCCTACGAGCAGTACTTC. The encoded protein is CASSSTSGGPYKPTPYEQYF.

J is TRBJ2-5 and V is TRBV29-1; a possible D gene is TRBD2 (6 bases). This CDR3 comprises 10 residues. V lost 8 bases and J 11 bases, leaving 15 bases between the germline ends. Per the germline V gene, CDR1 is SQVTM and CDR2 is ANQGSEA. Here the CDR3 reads CSSTGREQYF. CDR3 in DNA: TGCAGCTCGACGGGTCGGGAGCAGTACTTC.